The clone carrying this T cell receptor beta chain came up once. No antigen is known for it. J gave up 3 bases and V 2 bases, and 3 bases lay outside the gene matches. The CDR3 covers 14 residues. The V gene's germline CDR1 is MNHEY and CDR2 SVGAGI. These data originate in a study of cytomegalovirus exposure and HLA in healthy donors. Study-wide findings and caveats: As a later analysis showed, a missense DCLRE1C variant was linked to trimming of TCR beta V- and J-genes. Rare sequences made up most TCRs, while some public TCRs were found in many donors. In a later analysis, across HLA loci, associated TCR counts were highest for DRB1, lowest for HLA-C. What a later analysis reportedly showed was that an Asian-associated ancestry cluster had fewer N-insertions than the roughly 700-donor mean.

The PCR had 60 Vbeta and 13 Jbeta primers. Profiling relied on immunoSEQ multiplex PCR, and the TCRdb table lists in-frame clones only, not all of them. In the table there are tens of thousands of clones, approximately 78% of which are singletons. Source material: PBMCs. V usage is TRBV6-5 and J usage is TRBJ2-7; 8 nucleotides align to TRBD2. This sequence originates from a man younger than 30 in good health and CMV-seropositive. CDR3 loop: CASSYLSGNYEQYF. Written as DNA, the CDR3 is TGTGCCAGCAGTTACCTTAGCGGGAACTACGAGCAGTACTTC.